The entry that follows covers one T cell receptor beta chain sequence. These data belong to a study of shared clonotypes between healthy human individuals. Study information: Three CD4 naive, three CD4 memory, two CD8 naive and one CD8 memory plate were used per donor.

Profiled with immunoSEQ multiplex PCR; TCRdb holds only in-frame clones, not every one. The data hold approximately 1.5 million clones, with approximately 98% observed a single time. V was clipped by 7 bases and J by 4 bases, with 8 bases between them. CDR3 length: 12 residues. Germline CDR1 is ENHRY and CDR2 is SYGVKD. The receptor comes from a man younger than 45 in good health. The chain carries TRBV10-3 and TRBJ1-3, with unresolved D. Sequences were obtained from naive CD4+ T cells sorted from blood. Subset of the sample: CD45RA+ positively selected. As DNA, the CDR3 is TGTGCCATCAAGGACGCCGGAAACACCATATATTTT. Amino acids: CAIKDAGNTIYF.